These 14 T cell receptor beta chains came from one sample sequenced in a study of T cell responses to AZD1222 COVID-19 vaccine. The assay was immunoSEQ multiplex PCR, and TCRdb's table has in-frame clones only and misses some. There are 65,000 to 100,000 clones in the sample; 70% to 90% occur only once, and 20% to 25% lies in the top ten. The material sequenced was peripheral blood, taken on day 0 of AZD1222 vaccination. The receptors shown here come from an adult in good health.

J is TRBJ2-3 and V is TRBV24-1, with TRBD1 matching 8 bases. Germline V CDR1 and CDR2: KGHDR, SFDVKD. Trimming took 3 bases from V and 10 from J; bases not matched to a gene: 8. The CDR3 is made up of 14 amino acids. CDR3 loop: CATSDGQGKEAQYF. CDR3 coding DNA: TGTGCCACCAGTGATGGACAGGGCAAGGAAGCGCAGTATTTT.

V is TRBV18 and J is TRBJ2-7; TRBD1 matches 7 bases. CDR1 and CDR2 (germline): KGHSH, LQKENI. With V trimmed by 10 bases and J by 5 bases, 11 bases remained unmatched. The CDR3 consists of 13 residues. CDR3 bases: TGTGCCACCCGAGTAACAGGGGCAGACGAGCAGTACTTC. It encodes CATRVTGADEQYF.

The V and J genes are TRBV7-8 and TRBJ1-5; 9 nucleotides align to TRBD1. The CDR3 is 15 amino acids. The germline gives CDR1 SGHVS, CDR2 FQNEAQ. With V trimmed by 4 bases and J by 2 bases, 3 bases remained unmatched. CDR3 amino acids: CASSYYRGRNQPQHF. DNA of the CDR3: TGTGCCAGCAGCTATTACAGGGGGCGCAATCAGCCCCAGCATTTT.

The V gene is TRBV5-1, the J gene TRBJ1-1; 9 nucleotides match TRBD1. V lost 2 bases to trimming and J lost 4 bases; unmatched junction nucleotides: 12. Per germline, CDR1 SGHRS and CDR2 YFSETQ. This CDR3 comprises 17 residues. The CDR3 nucleotides are TGCGCCAGCAGCTTTCTGGGTGTGACAGGGGGTAGCACTGAAGCTTTCTTT. This gives the protein CASSFLGVTGGSTEAFF.

The V gene is TRBV13, the J gene TRBJ2-1; the match to TRBD1 covers 10 bases. Germline trimming cut 4 bases from V and 6 bases from J; bases unmatched to any gene: 18. This CDR3 region has 19 residues. Germline assignment: CDR1 PRHDT and CDR2 FYEKMQ (reference sequence). The CDR3 DNA reads as TGTGCCAGCAGCTCAACTCCCGGGACAGGGGAAGCGCATCTCAATGAGCAGTTCTTC. Translated, it gives CASSSTPGTGEAHLNEQFF. The full variable domain, rest sourced from reference TRBV13 and TRBJ2-1, is AAGVIQSPRHLIKEKRETATLKCYPIPRHDTVYWYQQGPGQDPQFLISFYEKMQSDKGSIPDRFSAQQFSDYHSELNMSSLELGDSALYFCASSSTPGTGEAHLNEQFFGPGTRLTVL.

The chain recombines TRBV6-5 with TRBJ2-7; 9 positions match TRBD2. Germline values: CDR1 MNHEY, CDR2 SVGAGI. With 5 bases clipped from V and 2 bases from J, the junction kept 1 base outside the gene matches. The CDR3 extends over 13 amino acids. The CDR3 is CASSPSGTYEQYF. Written as DNA, the CDR3 is TGTGCCAGCAGTCCTAGCGGGACCTACGAGCAGTACTTC.

This clone was seen a single time. The genes are TRBV6-2 or TRBV6-3 and TRBJ2-3, with 8 bases aligning to TRBD2. Germline V CDR1 and CDR2: MNHEY, SVGEGT. The trim removed 2 bases at V and 0 bases at J, leaving 1 base unmatched. The CDR3 loop spans 15 amino acids. Written as DNA, the CDR3 is TGTGCCAGCAGTTACGGCGGGGGGAGCACAGATACGCAGTATTTT. Amino acid sequence: CASSYGGGSTDTQYF.

The chain joins TRBV24-1 to TRBJ1-2; tentatively, D is TRBD1 (6 bases). V lost 4 bases and J lost 8, with 13 bases in between. This CDR3 comprises 13 residues. CDR1 and CDR2 (germline): KGHDR, SFDVKD. The CDR3 region is CATSDVDRRGYTF. The CDR3 region has the DNA TGTGCCACCAGTGACGTGGACAGACGCGGCTACACCTTC.

The chain uses TRBV19 and TRBJ2-5, with 7 bases identical to TRBD1. Per germline, CDR1 LNHDA and CDR2 SQIVND (reference sequence). This CDR3 has 14 residues. With V trimmed by 5 bases and J by 4 bases, 7 bases remained unmatched. This chain's CDR3 is CASSAPGQRETQYF. As DNA, the CDR3 is TGTGCCAGTAGTGCTCCGGGACAGAGAGAGACCCAGTACTTC. The variable domain in full, with the rest retrieved from reference TRBV19 and TRBJ2-5, is DGGITQSPKYLFRKEGQNVTLSCEQNLNHDAMYWYRQDPGQGLRLIYYSQIVNDFQKGDIAEGYSVSREKKESFPLTVTSAQKNPTAFYLCASSAPGQRETQYFGPGTRLLVL.

The chain couples TRBV2 to TRBJ1-6; the D gene is possibly TRBD1 (5 bases). The V end lost 4 bases, the J end lost 6 bases, and 7 bases lay between the germline ends. In germline, CDR1 is SNHLY, CDR2 FYNNEI. The CDR3 extends over 13 amino acids. This CDR3 reads CASSGGGNSPLHF. For the CDR3, the DNA is TGTGCCAGCAGTGGGGGCGGTAATTCACCCCTCCACTTT.

The genes are TRBV10-3 and TRBJ1-1; unclear D gene. In germline, CDR1 is ENHRY, CDR2 SYGVKD. Trimming took 10 bases from V and 1 from J, leaving 10 bases between them. CDR3 length: 12 residues. This CDR3 is CATSYQNTEAFF. As DNA, the CDR3 is TGTGCCACCTCCTATCAGAACACTGAAGCTTTCTTT.

The genes are TRBV7-8 and TRBJ1-2; 7 nucleotides agree with TRBD1. The CDR3 consists of 13 residues. CDR1 and CDR2 from the germline V gene are SGHVS and FQNEAQ. With V trimmed by 5 bases and J by 6 bases, 6 bases remained unmatched. The CDR3 region has the DNA TGTGCCAGCAGCGGCCGACAGGGCCATGGCTACACCTTC. The encoded protein is CASSGRQGHGYTF. The whole variable domain, remainder taken from reference TRBV7-8 and TRBJ1-2, is GAGVSQSPRYKVAKRGQDVALRCDPISGHVSLFWYQQALGQGPEFLTYFQNEAQLDKSGLPSDRFFAERPEGSVSTLKIQRTQQEDSAVYLCASSGRQGHGYTFGSGTRLTVV.

CDR3 in amino acids: CASSLAWGRHNEQFF. CDR3 nucleotides: TGTGCCAGCAGCTTGGCGTGGGGCAGGCACAATGAGCAGTTCTTC. The rearrangement joins TRBV5-8 to TRBJ2-1, with D perhaps TRBD1 (5 bases). CDR1 is SGHTS and CDR2 is YDEGEE in the germline V gene. This CDR3 comprises 15 residues. Trimming cost V 0 bases and J 5 bases, with 12 bases left between them.

The chain links TRBV2 to TRBJ1-2; 8 bases fit TRBD1. The CDR3 is 14 amino acids. Germline-derived CDR1 and CDR2 are SNHLY and FYNNEI. V trimming: 2 bases; J trimming: 4 bases; junction bases outside the gene matches: 3. CDR3 amino acids: CASSESTGGYGYTF. The CDR3 bases are TGTGCCAGCAGTGAAAGTACAGGGGGCTATGGCTACACCTTC.